The clone carrying this TCR beta chain was recorded once. Original analysis: The assay estimated nucleated cells by amplifying reference gene primers. The protocol was immunoSEQ multiplex PCR, while the TCRdb copy is restricted to in-frame clones and leaves out a portion. V, J and clone size are those of that table, while D and trimming were read from the DNA. The top ten hold roughly 2.3% of the sample, which has around 320,000 clones, roughly 90% seen once. This specimen comes from a study of blood T cell repertoires in COVID-19. Study-wide context: Some COVID-19 samples were acute and others convalescent; all came from the United States, Italy and Spain. The cDNA or gDNA used as material had been derived from T cells, B-cell-depleted T cells, or PBMCs.

The clonotype originates from a man aged 18 to 29 with active or convalescent COVID-19. Sequencing was carried out using peripheral blood.

For the CDR3, the DNA is TGTGCCAGTAAAGACAGGGAAAGGAACACTGAAGCTTTCTTT. Amino acid sequence: CASKDRERNTEAFF. The V gene is TRBV19, the J gene TRBJ1-1, with 7 nucleotides matching TRBD1. Trimming cost V 7 bases and J 1 base; bases outside gene matches: 6. CDR1 and CDR2 (germline): LNHDA, SQIVND (reference sequence). This CDR3 is built from 14 residues.